This T cell receptor beta chain was recorded in a study of T cell repertoires in cytomegalovirus infection. Across the study: CMV infection together with matching HLA type was indicated by public TCR beta signatures. Findings and limits, study-wide: Cumulative frequency of public TCR beta families picked out carriers of CMV plus the relevant HLA. The response measured ex vivo was dominated by TCR beta clonotypes (HLA-C-restricted and CMV-specific).

Germline CDR1 and CDR2: MDHEN and SYDVKM. This CDR3 comprises 15 residues. The V gene end was trimmed by 6 bases and the J gene end by 3 bases; junction bases not matched to a gene: 3. This clonotype was seen only a few times. Its target is unknown. TCRdb reprocessed the reads with MiXCR, giving one entry per CDR3 protein. The sample includes around 100,000 distinct CDR3 sequences, roughly 9.1% of them seen just once. The TCR originated in a human donor in good health (CMV status not recorded). Some clones in this sample may be carry-over from other donors' samples. Sequencing was carried out using PBMCs, sequenced either directly or after in vitro stimulation (not recorded which). The J gene is TRBJ2-5, the V gene TRBV28, with 14 nucleotides matching TRBD2. DNA of the CDR3: TGTGCCAGCAGCGGACTAGCGGGAGGAGAAGAGACCCAGTACTTC. It encodes CASSGLAGGEETQYF.